This entry lists 22 T cell receptor beta chains sequenced from one sample in a study of T cell responses to AZD1222 COVID-19 vaccine. Repertoires were generated with immunoSEQ multiplex PCR, while TCRdb's copy carries only in-frame clones and drops some. Of about 110,000 clones listed, approximately 87% are singletons. The sequenced sample was peripheral blood, obtained on day 0 of AZD1222 vaccination. All receptors derive from an adult in good health.

This CDR3 reads CASRGPFQETQYF. The CDR3 region has the DNA TGTGCCAGCCGAGGGCCGTTCCAAGAGACCCAGTACTTC. The V and J genes are TRBV6-1 and TRBJ2-5, with a tentative D call TRBD2 (5 bases). Germline lookup yields CDR1 MNHNS and CDR2 SASEGT. The germline V and J ends were trimmed by 8 bases and 1 base, with 11 bases remaining between them. The CDR3 has 13 residues.

The V call is TRBV12-3 or TRBV12-4, the J call TRBJ1-5; D unresolved. V lost 6 bases to trimming and J lost 4 bases, with 10 bases between them. The CDR3 covers 13 residues. CDR3 bases: TGTGCCAGCAGCCCGCTTAGGAATCAGCCCCAGCATTTT. Translation: CASSPLRNQPQHF.

The genes are TRBV18 and TRBJ1-1; D remains ambiguous. This CDR3 spans 14 amino acids. CDR1 is KGHSH and CDR2 is LQKENI in the germline V gene. The V end lost 1 base, the J end lost 10 bases, and 16 bases lay between the germline ends. The chain's CDR3 is CASSPREEWVGAFF. The CDR3 DNA follows: TGTGCCAGCTCACCACGAGAAGAATGGGTTGGAGCTTTCTTT.

This sequence joins TRBV10-1 and TRBJ2-7, with 12 nucleotides matching TRBD2. This CDR3 comprises 15 residues. CDR1 and CDR2 from the germline V gene are WNHNN and SYGVQD (reference sequence). V trimming: 1 base; J trimming: 5 bases; junction bases outside the gene matches: 3. The CDR3 is CASSELTSGRNEQYF. The DNA of the CDR3 is TGCGCCAGCAGTGAGTTAACTAGCGGGAGGAACGAGCAGTACTTC.

The chain joins TRBV5-1 to TRBJ1-5; TRBD1 aligns across 9 bases. The CDR3 sequence is 15 residues long. Trimming cost V 0 bases and J 5 bases; bases outside gene matches: 3. From germline, CDR1 is SGHRS and CDR2 YFSETQ. CDR3 DNA: TGCGCCAGCAGCTTGGAAGGACAGGGGCATCAGCCCCAGCATTTT. The encoded protein is CASSLEGQGHQPQHF.

The chain is built from TRBV28 and TRBJ2-2; TRBD2 aligns across 7 bases. The CDR3 is 18 amino acids. The germline V gene encodes CDR1 MDHEN and CDR2 SYDVKM. V gave up 7 bases and J gave up 6 bases; unmatched junction bases: 20. The CDR3 region is CASNAWDYSTGYPGELFF. In DNA, the CDR3 is TGTGCCAGCAACGCCTGGGACTACTCGACTGGGTACCCCGGGGAGCTGTTTTTT.

In this sample, this clone turned up a few times. The V and J genes are TRBV19 and TRBJ1-2, with 8 nucleotides matching TRBD1. CDR1 LNHDA and CDR2 SQIVND come from the germline V gene (reference sequence). This CDR3 has 13 residues. V lost 4 bases and J lost 7; bases outside the gene matches: 5. DNA for the CDR3: TGTGCCAGTAGTAGACAGGGGTCGGGTGGCTACACCTTC. This codes for CASSRQGSGGYTF.

This chain connects TRBV4-2 to TRBJ2-7, with TRBD2 matching over 14 bases. The CDR3 has 18 residues. The germline V gene encodes CDR1 LGHNA and CDR2 YNFKEQ. The V segment lost 2 bases and the J segment 2 bases; nucleotides outside the gene matches: 8. CDR3 residues: CASSQNTGLAGETYEQYF. DNA for the CDR3: TGTGCCAGCAGCCAAAATACGGGACTAGCGGGAGAAACCTACGAGCAGTACTTC.

The chain couples TRBV2 to TRBJ2-2; D ambiguous. CDR1 SNHLY and CDR2 FYNNEI come from the germline V gene. The V and J ends lost 8 bases and 7 bases respectively, with 8 bases between them. This CDR3 has 11 residues. The CDR3 is CASQRHGELFF. The CDR3 nucleotides are TGTGCCAGCCAGAGGCACGGGGAGCTGTTTTTT.

V gene TRBV5-6 combines with J gene TRBJ1-6; a possible D gene is TRBD1 (5 bases). The germline V and J ends were trimmed by 2 bases and 4 bases, with 13 bases remaining between them. The CDR3 contains 16 residues. Germline V gives CDR1 SGHDT, CDR2 YYEEEE. The CDR3 sequence is CASSFRAAPYNSPLHF. The DNA for the CDR3 is TGTGCCAGCAGCTTCAGGGCAGCTCCGTATAATTCACCCCTCCACTTT.

The chain uses TRBV2 and TRBJ2-7; D gene unclear. Trimming left V 7 bases short and J 2 bases short, with 9 bases between. Germline lookup yields CDR1 SNHLY and CDR2 FYNNEI. This CDR3 contains 12 residues. CDR3 residues: CASTGGTYEQYF. The DNA for the CDR3 is TGTGCCAGCACAGGTGGCACCTACGAGCAGTACTTC.

This chain uses TRBV6-2 or TRBV6-3 with TRBJ2-1; tentatively, D is TRBD2 (5 bases). The germline CDR1 and CDR2 sequences are MNHEY and SVGEGT. With 0 bases removed from V and 6 bases from J, the gap between germline ends came to 18 bases. CDR3 length: 17 residues. The CDR3 DNA reads TGTGCCAGCAGTTACTCGACCCGAAGCCAGCGGTTCAATGAGCAGTTCTTC. It yields the protein CASSYSTRSQRFNEQFF.

The chain combines TRBV5-1 with TRBJ2-1, with 7 bases identical to TRBD1. The junction had 22 bases not matched to a gene; V was cut back by 4 bases and J by 15 bases. This CDR3 is built from 16 residues. Germline CDR1 and CDR2: SGHRS and YFSETQ. The CDR3 here is CASSPAPGQPLNAGFF. In nucleotides, the CDR3 is TGCGCCAGCAGCCCCGCACCGGGACAGCCGCTTAATGCGGGGTTCTTC.

This chain links TRBV5-1 with TRBJ2-7; 7 bases are shared with TRBD1. Germline lookup yields CDR1 SGHRS and CDR2 YFSETQ. This CDR3 spans 12 amino acids. Trimming cost V 4 bases and J 5 bases; bases outside gene matches: 3. The CDR3 is CASSQTGNEQYF. The CDR3 DNA sequence: TGCGCCAGCAGCCAGACAGGGAACGAGCAGTACTTC.

Here the CDR3 DNA reads TGCGCCAGCAGTGAGAGGAGCAACTCTGGGGCCAACGTCCTGACTTTC. It translates to CASSERSNSGANVLTF. The gene calls are TRBV10-2 and TRBJ2-6; D is unclear. CDR3 length: 16 residues. V was shortened by 2 bases and J by 0 bases, with 8 bases between the two germline ends. Germline V gene lookup returns CDR1 WSHSY and CDR2 SAAADI.

This clone occurred once. The chain couples TRBV7-3 to TRBJ2-4, with unresolved D. The ends were cut back, 6 bases at V and 3 bases at J, with 9 bases in the middle. The CDR3 covers 13 residues. Germline CDR1 reads SGHTA; CDR2 reads FQGTGA. This CDR3 is CASSRADKNIQYF. The CDR3 DNA reads TGTGCCAGCAGTAGGGCAGACAAAAACATTCAGTACTTC. The full variable domain, rest sourced from reference TRBV7-3 and TRBJ2-4, is GAGVSQTPSNKVTEKGKYVELRCDPISGHTALYWYRQSLGQGPEFLIYFQGTGAADDSGLPNDRFFAVRPEGSVSTLKIQRTERGDSAVYLCASSRADKNIQYFGAGTRLSVL.

The chain uses TRBV18 and TRBJ2-1, with 9 bases aligning to TRBD1. J was trimmed by 7 bases and V by 3 bases; bases with no gene match: 10. The V gene's germline CDR1 is KGHSH and CDR2 LQKENI. The CDR3 is 16 residues long. The CDR3 sequence is CASSPWTGALVNEQFF. CDR3 nucleotides: TGTGCCAGCTCACCTTGGACAGGGGCCTTGGTGAATGAGCAGTTCTTC. Complete variable domain (other parts from reference TRBV18 and TRBJ2-1): NAGVMQNPRHLVRRRGQEARLRCSPMKGHSHVYWYRQLPEEGLKFMVYLQKENIIDESGMPKERFSAEFPKEGPSILRIQQVVRGDSAAYFCASSPWTGALVNEQFFGPGTRLTVL.

The V and J genes are TRBV7-8 and TRBJ2-1; 8 nucleotides agree with TRBD1. The CDR3 extends over 17 amino acids. CDR1 SGHVS and CDR2 FQNEAQ come from the germline V gene. V gave up 2 bases and J gave up 2 bases; unmatched junction bases: 8. The CDR3 reads CASSLRPEDRAYNEQFF. CDR3 in DNA: TGTGCCAGCAGCTTAAGACCCGAGGACAGGGCCTACAATGAGCAGTTCTTC.

This chain connects TRBV7-9 to TRBJ1-1, with D perhaps matching TRBD1 (6 bases). The CDR3 contains 14 residues. Trimming took off 5 bases at V and 1 base at J, with 11 bases between the two ends. Germline CDR1 SEHNR, CDR2 FQNEAQ (reference sequence). Here the CDR3 DNA reads TGTGCCAGCAGCGCAGGGGAGACGAACACTGAAGCTTTCTTT. Translating gives CASSAGETNTEAFF.

The V and J genes are TRBV4-1 and TRBJ1-2; D remains ambiguous. CDR3 length equals 13 residues. Trimming left V 5 bases short and J 5 bases short, with 12 bases between. The germline V gene encodes CDR1 MGHRA and CDR2 YSYEKL. The CDR3 DNA reads TGCGCCAGCAGCTCCGACGGGAGATATGGCTACACCTTC. Protein: CASSSDGRYGYTF.

The rearrangement joins TRBV3-1 (or the pseudogene TRBV3-2) to TRBJ1-1; D gene unclear. Germline V gene data show CDR1 as LGHDT and CDR2 as YNNKEL (reference sequence). Trimming pared 3 bases from V and 1 base from J, leaving 15 bases between. The CDR3 consists of 16 residues. CDR3 nucleotide sequence: TGTGCCAGCAGCCAGGGCACCGGCACGAAGAACACTGAAGCTTTCTTT. Protein product: CASSQGTGTKNTEAFF.

V gene TRBV19 combines with J gene TRBJ1-2; TRBD1 is a possible D gene (5 bases). V lost 7 bases and J lost 8, with 26 bases in between. The CDR3 contains 16 residues. The germline V gene has CDR1 LNHDA and CDR2 SQIVND (reference sequence). CDR3 coding DNA: TGTGCCAGTACCGCTTACGTTGGGACGCCCCGAAGGGGCTACACCTTC. Its protein product is CASTAYVGTPRRGYTF.